This is a list of T cell receptor beta chains from one sample in a study of cytomegalovirus exposure and HLA in healthy donors. Using immunoSEQ multiplex PCR, the repertoire was profiled, and TCRdb retains in-frame clones only, with some absent. The table includes roughly 240,000 clones, roughly 85% detected once. Sequencing was performed on PBMCs. These receptors all come from a girl aged 2 to 10 in good health and CMV-seronegative. CDR3s include the opening cysteine and the closing phenylalanine or tryptophan. A D gene is named only where the DNA matches it firmly. The size field is filled for only some rows; it gives once, few, many or a size class.

>.|TRBV7-7|TRBJ2-4|.
TGTGCCAGCAGCTTAGGTTCCGGGACACCGTGTTTAGTCAAAAACATTCAGTACTTC
CASSLGSGTPCLVKNIQYF
>.|TRBV30|TRBJ1-5|.
TGTGCCTGGAGTGTACTCAGTAAGAGGGAGCCCCAGCATTTT
CAWSVLSKREPQHF
>.|TRBV30|TRBJ1-2|.
TGTGCCTGGAGTGGGACAGACTATGGCTACACCTTC
CAWSGTDYGYTF
>few|TRBV4-2|TRBJ1-4|.
TGTGCCAGCAGCCAAGACAGGGTAGTTAATGAAAAACTGTTTTTT
CASSQDRVVNEKLFF
>.|TRBV5-4|TRBJ2-3|.
TGTGCCAGCAGCTTGGCCCTCTCGAGGGGCACAGATACGCAGTATTTT
CASSLALSRGTDTQYF
>.|TRBV27|TRBJ2-7|.
TGTGCCAGCAGTTTATCGCCTCCGACGAGGGGGAGAGGCGAGCAGTACTTC
CASSLSPPTRGRGEQYF
>.|TRBV30|TRBJ1-5|TRBD1
TGTGCCTGGAGGACAGGGAGCAATCAGCCCCAGCATTTT
CAWRTGSNQPQHF
>.|TRBV7-9|TRBJ2-1|TRBD2
TGTGCCAGCAGCCTCGGACTAGCGGGTGAGCAGTTCTTC
CASSLGLAGEQFF
>.|TRBV19|TRBJ1-2|.
TGTGCCAGTAGGACAGAAGTTTATGGCTACACCTTC
CASRTEVYGYTF
>.|TRBV29-1|TRBJ1-1|.
TGCAGCGTTGAAGTAAGGGGCACTGAAGCTTTCTTT
CSVEVRGTEAFF
>.|TRBV7-2|TRBJ2-7|.
TGTGCCAGTCGACCTCGTAGCGTTCGCTACGAGCAGTACTTC
CASRPRSVRYEQYF
>.|TRBV29-1|TRBJ2-7|TRBD2
TGCAGCGTTGAAGGGCTAGCGGGAAAAGGCTCCTACGAGCAGTACTTC
CSVEGLAGKGSYEQYF
>.|TRBV7-7|TRBJ2-5|.
TGTGCCAGCAGCTTTGTCAAAGAGACCCAGTACTTC
CASSFVKETQYF
>.|TRBV30|TRBJ1-4|TRBD1
TGTGCCTGGAGAACTACAGGGGCCCTGTTGGAAAAACTGTTTTTT
CAWRTTGALLEKLFF